The 26 T cell receptor beta chains below come from one sample, sequenced in a study of T-cell reconstitution after alpha-beta-depleted transplantation in children. Unique molecular identifiers were used in preparing the TCRbeta library. MiXCR, run by TCRdb on the PCR reads, gives a single entry per CDR3 protein. The profile covers about 610,000 distinct CDR3 sequences, with 8% to 11% appearing a single time and about 4% taken by the ten largest. The sequencing here drew on PBMCs from the stem cell graft donor, taken from the stem cell graft. The source is a human donor who donated a stem cell graft to a child with acute myeloid leukemia.

Ten or more counts support this clonotype. The J gene is TRBJ2-7, the V gene TRBV12-3 or TRBV12-4; TRBD2 aligns across 7 bases. The CDR3 sequence is 14 residues long. J was trimmed by 4 bases and V by 2 bases; bases with no gene match: 5. CDR3 region: CASSLTGGRYEQYF. The CDR3 region has the DNA TGTGCCAGCAGTTTAACGGGGGGACGTTACGAGCAGTACTTC.

This sequence joins TRBV27 and TRBJ1-1; D is undetermined. Trimming removed 5 bases from V and 11 bases from J, with 21 bases in between. This CDR3 contains 14 residues. In germline, CDR1 is MNHEY, CDR2 SMNVEV (reference sequence). CDR3 DNA sequence: TGTGCCAGCAGTCTCCGGACTTTCCCGAATGTCGCTTTCTTT. This codes for CASSLRTFPNVAFF.

The rearrangement joins TRBV5-1 to TRBJ2-7, with D perhaps matching TRBD1 (6 bases). This CDR3 spans 13 amino acids. V was trimmed by 10 bases and J by 1 base, leaving 15 bases between them. Germline loops: CDR1 SGHRS, CDR2 YFSETQ. CDR3 protein: CAGDRDISYEQYF. The CDR3 DNA follows: TGCGCCGGAGATAGGGACATTTCCTACGAGCAGTACTTC.

This clonotype was counted between two and nine times. The chain is built from TRBV30 and TRBJ1-5, with D tentatively TRBD1 (6 bases). V was trimmed by 3 bases and J by 7 bases, leaving 16 bases between them. Germline V CDR1 and CDR2: GTSNPN, SVGIG (reference sequence). CDR3 length: 14 residues. CDR3 sequence: CAWSIKQGGQPQHF. CDR3 sequence (DNA): TGTGCCTGGAGCATAAAACAGGGTGGGCAGCCCCAGCATTTT.

This clonotype was counted at least ten times. The chain couples TRBV29-1 to TRBJ1-2; D is possibly TRBD1 (6 bases). This CDR3 has 13 residues. Between the trimmed V and J ends, which lost 6 bases and 4 bases, there was a span of 15 bases. From germline, CDR1 is SQVTM and CDR2 ANQGSEA. The CDR3 reads CSVRGGLGYGYTF. The CDR3 DNA follows: TGCAGCGTCCGAGGGGGGCTAGGCTATGGCTACACCTTC.

This clonotype was seen many times. This chain links TRBV12-3 or TRBV12-4 with TRBJ1-4, with 9 bases matching TRBD1. This CDR3 has 14 amino acids. V lost 6 bases to trimming and J lost 5 bases; unmatched junction nucleotides: 4. This CDR3 reads CASRRTGANEKLFF. The DNA for the CDR3 is TGTGCCAGCAGGCGGACAGGGGCCAATGAAAAACTGTTTTTT.

This clonotype was observed at least ten times. The rearrangement joins TRBV7-6 to TRBJ2-1, with 11 bases fitting TRBD2. The CDR3 consists of 16 residues. CDR1 and CDR2 (germline): SGHVS, FNYEAQ. J was trimmed by 2 bases and V by 1 base; bases with no gene match: 1. CDR3 DNA: TGTGCCAGCAGCTTAGTAGCGGGAGGGACCTACAATGAGCAGTTCTTC. Translating gives CASSLVAGGTYNEQFF.

This chain's CDR3 is CASNKDRASEAFF. CDR3 nucleotide sequence: TGTGCCAGCAACAAAGACAGGGCCTCTGAAGCTTTCTTT. The chain has TRBV27 and TRBJ1-1; TRBD1 matches at 7 bases. The V gene end was trimmed by 7 bases and the J gene end by 6 bases; junction bases not matched to a gene: 8. The germline V gene encodes CDR1 MNHEY and CDR2 SMNVEV (reference sequence). The CDR3 sequence is 13 residues long.

Ten or more counts support this clonotype. The chain carries TRBV2 and TRBJ2-3; 7 bases fit TRBD1. This CDR3 has 15 amino acids. The J segment lost 0 bases and the V segment lost 3 bases, leaving 3 bases of the junction unmatched. Per the germline V gene, CDR1 is SNHLY and CDR2 is FYNNEI. CDR3 sequence: CASSDGTVSTDTQYF. For the CDR3, the DNA is TGTGCCAGCAGTGATGGGACAGTAAGCACAGATACGCAGTATTTT.

This clonotype was counted many times. This rearrangement joins TRBV29-1 to TRBJ2-1; either TRBD1 or TRBD2 may supply D (5 bases each). CDR1 is SQVTM, CDR2 ANQGSEA, per germline. CDR3 length: 11 residues. V was trimmed by 4 bases and J by 14 bases, leaving 15 bases between them. This CDR3 reads CSVVPGQEEFF. CDR3 coding DNA: TGCAGCGTTGTGCCGGGGCAGGAGGAGTTCTTC.

The chain couples TRBV7-9 to TRBJ2-1; 13 nucleotides match TRBD2. Germline V gene sequence: CDR1 SEHNR, CDR2 FQNEAQ (reference sequence). V gave up 4 bases and J gave up 4 bases; unmatched junction bases: 7. The CDR3 extends over 17 amino acids. CDR3 in DNA: TGTGCCAGCAGCTCCGGACTAGCGGGAGTAGTATACAATGAGCAGTTCTTC. It yields the protein CASSSGLAGVVYNEQFF.

The chain has TRBV7-6 and TRBJ2-1; 11 positions match TRBD1. Germline lookup yields CDR1 SGHVS and CDR2 FNYEAQ. This CDR3 has 16 amino acids. J lost 4 bases, V lost 5 bases, and 7 bases had no gene match. CDR3 DNA: TGTGCCAGCAGCGTCCTCGGGACAGGGGGATACAATGAGCAGTTCTTC. Its protein product is CASSVLGTGGYNEQFF.

CDR3 sequence reads: CATSRAPTDTQYF. The CDR3 DNA reads TGTGCCACCAGCAGAGCCCCAACGGATACGCAGTATTTT. The chain combines TRBV15 with TRBJ2-3, with D hard to call. This CDR3 is 13 amino acids long. In germline, CDR1 is LNHNV, CDR2 YYDKDF (reference sequence). The germline V and J ends were trimmed by 1 base and 6 bases, with 8 bases remaining between them.

J is TRBJ1-2 and V is TRBV14, with D possibly matching TRBD1 (5 bases). The V and J ends lost 4 bases and 2 bases respectively, with 8 bases between them. Germline V lookup: CDR1 SGHDN, CDR2 FVKESK. The CDR3 contains 13 residues. The CDR3 here is CASSLQANYGYTF. CDR3 nucleotide sequence: TGTGCCAGCAGCCTACAGGCGAACTATGGCTACACCTTC.

J is TRBJ2-1 and V is TRBV28; perhaps TRBD1 as D (6 bases). Germline assignment: CDR1 MDHEN and CDR2 SYDVKM. Deletions cut 4 bases from V and 0 bases from J, with 19 bases between. The CDR3 contains 18 residues. CDR3 region: CASSSLIIQGLSYNEQFF. CDR3 DNA: TGTGCCAGCAGTTCACTTATTATACAGGGCCTCTCCTACAATGAGCAGTTCTTC.

This clonotype was counted at least ten times. This chain joins TRBV7-9 and TRBJ2-1; 7 positions agree with TRBD2. Germline loops: CDR1 SEHNR, CDR2 FQNEAQ (reference sequence). CDR3 length: 13 amino acids. Trimming removed 4 bases from V and 4 bases from J; junction bases left unmatched: 1. The CDR3 loop is CASSWGGYNEQFF. In DNA, the CDR3 is TGTGCCAGCAGCTGGGGGGGGTACAATGAGCAGTTCTTC.

V gene TRBV20-1 combines with J gene TRBJ1-5, with 11 bases fitting TRBD1. CDR3 length: 15 residues. The V gene end was trimmed by 3 bases and the J gene end by 7 bases; junction bases not matched to a gene: 8. Germline CDR1 DFQATT, CDR2 SNEGSKA (reference sequence). CDR3 sequence: CSARSGTGGSQPQHF. The CDR3 nucleotides read TGCAGTGCTAGGTCCGGGACAGGGGGTTCCCAGCCCCAGCATTTT.

This clonotype turned up a few times. At one end, the junction sequence differs from germline, possibly due to a read error. The chain has TRBV7-7 and TRBJ2-6; TRBD1 agrees at 8 bases. The CDR3 runs to 19 residues. CDR1 SSHAT and CDR2 FNYEAQ come from the germline V gene (reference sequence). The CDR3 spells CASSSAHGTGVVGANVLTF. CDR3 DNA sequence: TGTGCTAGCAGCTCTGCCCACGGGACAGGAGTCGTCGGGGCCAACGTCCTGACTTTC. Based on the CDR3 plus reference TRBV7-7 and TRBJ2-6, the full variable domain is GAGVSQSPRYKVTKRGQDVTLRCDPISSHATLYWYQQALGQGPEFLTYFNYEAQPDKSGLPSDRFSAERPEGSISTLTIQRTEQRDSAMYRCASSSAHGTGVVGANVLTFGAGSRLTVL.

This clonotype was found many times. The V gene is TRBV5-1, the J gene TRBJ2-7, with no clear D. This CDR3 contains 17 residues. CDR1 SGHRS and CDR2 YFSETQ come from the germline V gene. Trimming took 2 bases from V and 0 from J, leaving 18 bases between them. CDR3 bases: TGCGCCAGCAGCTTCGGGTTAGGAGCGTTGAGCTCCTACGAGCAGTACTTC. Its translation: CASSFGLGALSSYEQYF.

This clonotype appeared many times. Written as DNA, the CDR3 is TGTGCCAGCAGCCCCCTTGGCGGGAGGGACCACGAGCAGTACTTC. This encodes CASSPLGGRDHEQYF. The rearrangement joins TRBV7-6 to TRBJ2-7; 9 bases match TRBD2. The CDR3 consists of 15 residues. With 5 bases clipped from V and 5 bases from J, the junction kept 10 bases outside the gene matches. Germline CDR1 and CDR2: SGHVS and FNYEAQ.

This clonotype was counted ten times or more. The chain couples TRBV7-9 to TRBJ2-1, with a possible D match to TRBD2 (5 bases). The V end was cut by 4 bases, the J end by 7 bases, with 8 bases between. CDR1 and CDR2 (germline): SEHNR, FQNEAQ (reference sequence). The CDR3 sequence is 12 residues long. The CDR3 loop is CASSSTGNEQFF. Here the CDR3 DNA reads TGTGCCAGCAGCTCGACGGGGAATGAGCAGTTCTTC. Complete variable domain (other parts from reference TRBV7-9 and TRBJ2-1): DTGVSQNPRHKITKRGQNVTFRCDPISEHNRLYWYRQTLGQGPEFLTYFQNEAQLEKSRLLSDRFSAERPKGSFSTLEIQRTEQGDSAMYLCASSSTGNEQFFGPGTRLTVL.

This clonotype came up a few times. V gene TRBV29-1 combines with J gene TRBJ1-1; D remains unclear. Germline CDR1 SQVTM, CDR2 ANQGSEA. The CDR3 sequence is 14 residues long. V gave up 5 bases and J gave up 3 bases, with 16 bases separating them. This CDR3 reads CSVRTQFIDTEAFF. As DNA, the CDR3 is TGCAGCGTTAGGACCCAATTCATTGACACTGAAGCTTTCTTT.

In this sample, this clonotype turned up many times. This chain joins TRBV11-3 and TRBJ2-2; maybe TRBD2 (8 bases). This CDR3 spans 19 amino acids. Germline lookup yields CDR1 SGHNT and CDR2 YENEEA. Trimming removed 2 bases at V and 5 bases at J, with 24 bases between. CDR3 sequence: CASSLRGQGLAGRTGELFF. CDR3 DNA: TGTGCCAGCAGCTTAAGGGGGCAAGGACTAGCCGGAAGGACCGGGGAGCTGTTTTTT.

The chain uses TRBV29-1 and TRBJ2-1, with D maybe TRBD2 (5 bases). Germline V gene lookup returns CDR1 SQVTM and CDR2 ANQGSEA. Deletions cut 0 bases from V and 8 bases from J, with 20 bases between. This CDR3 contains 16 residues. CDR3 residues: CSVEEVRESTTDEQFF. CDR3 DNA sequence: TGCAGCGTTGAAGAAGTTCGGGAAAGTACCACCGATGAGCAGTTCTTC.

This chain uses TRBV7-3 with TRBJ2-2; D is unresolved. Trimming took off 4 bases at V and 6 bases at J, with 9 bases between the two ends. This CDR3 has 13 amino acids. Germline V gene data show CDR1 as SGHTA and CDR2 as FQGTGA. The CDR3, as DNA: TGTGCCAGCAGCTCTACAGTGTCCGGGGAGCTGTTTTTT. Its protein is CASSSTVSGELFF.

There are many counts of this clonotype. This sequence joins TRBV29-1 and TRBJ2-7; possible D gene TRBD2, 5 bases. In germline, CDR1 is SQVTM, CDR2 ANQGSEA. This CDR3 spans 16 amino acids. V was clipped by 4 bases and J by 3 bases, with 22 bases between them. This CDR3 is CSVGAATGPAFYEQYF. In DNA, the CDR3 is TGCAGCGTTGGAGCGGCCACGGGCCCTGCCTTCTACGAGCAGTACTTC.